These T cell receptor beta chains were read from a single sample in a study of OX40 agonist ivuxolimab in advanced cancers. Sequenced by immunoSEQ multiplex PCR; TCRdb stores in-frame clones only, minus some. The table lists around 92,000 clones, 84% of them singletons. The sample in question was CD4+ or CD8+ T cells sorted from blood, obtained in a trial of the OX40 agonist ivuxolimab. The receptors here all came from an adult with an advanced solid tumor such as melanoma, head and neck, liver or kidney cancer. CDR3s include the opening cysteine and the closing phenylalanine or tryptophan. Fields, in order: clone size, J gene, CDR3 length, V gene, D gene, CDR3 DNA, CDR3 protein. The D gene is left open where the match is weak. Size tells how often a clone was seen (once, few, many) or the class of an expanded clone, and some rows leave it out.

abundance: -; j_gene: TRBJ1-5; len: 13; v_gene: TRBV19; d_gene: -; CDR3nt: TGTGCCAGTACACAACAGAACGATCAGCCCCAGCATTTT; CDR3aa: CASTQQNDQPQHF
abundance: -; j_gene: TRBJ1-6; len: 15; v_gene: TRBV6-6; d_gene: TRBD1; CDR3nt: TGTGCCAGCACCTCCGAGGGGGCAGGGTATTCACCCCTCCACTTT; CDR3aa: CASTSEGAGYSPLHF
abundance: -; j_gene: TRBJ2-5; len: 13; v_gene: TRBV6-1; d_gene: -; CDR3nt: TGTGCCAGCAGTGAAGGTAGCCAAGAGACCCAGTACTTC; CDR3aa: CASSEGSQETQYF
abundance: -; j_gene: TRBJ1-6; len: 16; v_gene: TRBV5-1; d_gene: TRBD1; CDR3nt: TGCGCCAGCAGCACCGAACAGGGGGCCCGCAATTCACCCCTCCACTTT; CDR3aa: CASSTEQGARNSPLHF
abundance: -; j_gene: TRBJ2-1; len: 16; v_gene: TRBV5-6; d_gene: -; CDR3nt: TGTGCCAGCAGCTCTACAGGGGTGGGAGGGTACAATGAGCAGTTCTTC; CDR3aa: CASSSTGVGGYNEQFF
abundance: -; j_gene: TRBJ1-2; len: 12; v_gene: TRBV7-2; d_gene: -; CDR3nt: TGTGCCAGCAGCTCAGCGGACTATGGCTACACCTTC; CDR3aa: CASSSADYGYTF
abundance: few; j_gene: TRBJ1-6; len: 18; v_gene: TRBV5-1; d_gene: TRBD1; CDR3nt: TGCGCCAGCAGATTTGGGACAGATGAAAGCTCCTATAATTCACCCCTCCACTTT; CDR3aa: CASRFGTDESSYNSPLHF
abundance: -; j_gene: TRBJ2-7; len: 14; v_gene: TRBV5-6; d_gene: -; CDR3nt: TGTGCCAGCAGCTATTTAAAAAGGGGTTACGAGCAGTACTTC; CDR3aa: CASSYLKRGYEQYF
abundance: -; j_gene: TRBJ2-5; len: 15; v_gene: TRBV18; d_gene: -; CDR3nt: TGTGCCAGCTCATCTGGGGGCGCTTTTCGGGAGACCCAGTACTTC; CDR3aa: CASSSGGAFRETQYF
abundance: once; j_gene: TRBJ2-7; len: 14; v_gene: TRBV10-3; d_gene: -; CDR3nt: TGTGCCATCAGTGAGTCTCGGGAATCCTACGAGCAGTACTTC; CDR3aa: CAISESRESYEQYF
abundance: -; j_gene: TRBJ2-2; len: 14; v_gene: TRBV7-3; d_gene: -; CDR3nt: TGTGCCAGCAGACCGGATGTAGTCACCGGGGAGCTGTTTTTT; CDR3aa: CASRPDVVTGELFF
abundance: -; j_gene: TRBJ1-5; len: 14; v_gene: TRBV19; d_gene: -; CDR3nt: TGTGCCAGTAGTAACCCTTATGGCAATCAGCCCCAGCATTTT; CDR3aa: CASSNPYGNQPQHF
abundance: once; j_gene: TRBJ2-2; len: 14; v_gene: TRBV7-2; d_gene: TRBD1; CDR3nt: TGTGCCAGCTCCCATTGGGGACAGACCGGGGAGCTGTTTTTT; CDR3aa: CASSHWGQTGELFF
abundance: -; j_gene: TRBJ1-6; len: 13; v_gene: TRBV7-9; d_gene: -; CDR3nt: TGTGCCAGCAGCTTAGAGGGTAATTCACCCCTCCACTTT; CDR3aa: CASSLEGNSPLHF
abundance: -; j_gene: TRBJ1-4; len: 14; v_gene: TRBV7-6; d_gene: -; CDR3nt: TGTGCCAGCTCTTCAGGGACAACTAATGAAAAACTGTTTTTT; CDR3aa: CASSSGTTNEKLFF
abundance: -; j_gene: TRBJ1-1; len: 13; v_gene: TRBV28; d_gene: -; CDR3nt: TGTGCCAGCAGTTATCAGCGGGGGACTGAAGCTTTCTTT; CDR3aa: CASSYQRGTEAFF
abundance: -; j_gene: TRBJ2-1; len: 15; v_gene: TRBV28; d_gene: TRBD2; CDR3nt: TGTGCCAGTATCACCGGGGCGGGGGAGTACAATGAGCAGTTCTTC; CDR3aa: CASITGAGEYNEQFF
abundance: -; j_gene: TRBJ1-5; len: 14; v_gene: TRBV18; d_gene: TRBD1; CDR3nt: TGTGCCAGCTCGCCGACAGGGGGGAATCAGCCCCAGCATTTT; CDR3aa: CASSPTGGNQPQHF
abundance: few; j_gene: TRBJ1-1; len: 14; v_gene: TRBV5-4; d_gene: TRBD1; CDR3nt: TGTGCCAGCAGCGCGAGGACAGGGGTTACTGAAGCTTTCTTT; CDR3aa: CASSARTGVTEAFF
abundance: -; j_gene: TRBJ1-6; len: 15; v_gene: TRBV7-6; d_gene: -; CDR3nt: TGTGCCAGCAGCTCACGACGGGCCTGGGGCTCACCCCTCCACTTT; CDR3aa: CASSSRRAWGSPLHF
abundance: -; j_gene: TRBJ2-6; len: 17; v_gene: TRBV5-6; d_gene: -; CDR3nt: TGTGCCAGCAGCCGTTACAGGGACGTCTCTGGGGCCAACGTCCTGACTTTC; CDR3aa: CASSRYRDVSGANVLTF
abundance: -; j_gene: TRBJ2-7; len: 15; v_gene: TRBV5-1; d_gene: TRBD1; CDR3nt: TGCGCCAGCAGCTCGGGACAGGGGTTCTCCTACGAGCAGTACTTC; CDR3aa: CASSSGQGFSYEQYF
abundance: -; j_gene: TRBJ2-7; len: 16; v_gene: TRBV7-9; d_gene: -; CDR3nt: TGTGCCAGCAGCTGGGGGGGACAGCGAAGCTCCTACGAGCAGTACTTC; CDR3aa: CASSWGGQRSSYEQYF
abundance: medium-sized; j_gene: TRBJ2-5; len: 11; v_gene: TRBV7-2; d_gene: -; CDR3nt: TGTGCCAGCAGCTTAGTAGAGACCCAGTACTTC; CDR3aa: CASSLVETQYF
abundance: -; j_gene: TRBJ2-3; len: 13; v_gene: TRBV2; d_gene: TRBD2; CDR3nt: TGTGCCAGCAGTGATGTGAGCGGGGGGGCCAAGTATTTT; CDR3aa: CASSDVSGGAKYF
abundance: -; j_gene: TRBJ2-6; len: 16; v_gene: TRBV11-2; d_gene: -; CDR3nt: TGTGCCAGCAGCACGACAGGAAGAACAGGGGCCAACGTCCTGACTTTC; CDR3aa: CASSTTGRTGANVLTF
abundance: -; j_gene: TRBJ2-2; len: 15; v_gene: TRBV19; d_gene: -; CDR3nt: TGTGCCAGTACCAGCGGAGCGGACAACACCGGGGAGCTGTTTTTT; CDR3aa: CASTSGADNTGELFF
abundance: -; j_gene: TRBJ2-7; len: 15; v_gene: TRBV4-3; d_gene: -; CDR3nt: TGCGCCAGCAGCCAAGAGCTAGTACCCTCCTACGAGCAGTACTTC; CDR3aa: CASSQELVPSYEQYF
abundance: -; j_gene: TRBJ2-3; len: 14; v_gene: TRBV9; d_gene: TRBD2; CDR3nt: TGTGCCAGCAGCGTAGGGACTAGAGGAGATACGCAGTATTTT; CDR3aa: CASSVGTRGDTQYF
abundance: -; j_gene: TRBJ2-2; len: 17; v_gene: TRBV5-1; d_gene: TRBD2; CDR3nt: TGCGCCAGCAGCTTGGCTGGCGGGGGGGCAAACACCGGGGAGCTGTTTTTT; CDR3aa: CASSLAGGGANTGELFF
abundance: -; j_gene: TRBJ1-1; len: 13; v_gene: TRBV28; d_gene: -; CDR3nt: TGTGCCAGCAACCCTCACCAGAACACTGAAGCTTTCTTT; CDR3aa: CASNPHQNTEAFF
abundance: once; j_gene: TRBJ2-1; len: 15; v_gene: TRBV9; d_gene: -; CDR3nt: TGTGCCAGCAGCGCCAGGCCGGAAACCTACAATGAGCAGTTCTTC; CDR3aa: CASSARPETYNEQFF
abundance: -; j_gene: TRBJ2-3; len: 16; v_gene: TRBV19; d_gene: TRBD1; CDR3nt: TGTGCCAGTAGTATGCGGGCAGGGGGTAGGACAGATACGCAGTATTTT; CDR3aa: CASSMRAGGRTDTQYF
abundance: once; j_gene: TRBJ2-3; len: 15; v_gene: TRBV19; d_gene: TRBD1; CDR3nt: TGTGCCAGTAGTCCCGGGACAGCCTCTGCAGATACGCAGTATTTT; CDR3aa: CASSPGTASADTQYF
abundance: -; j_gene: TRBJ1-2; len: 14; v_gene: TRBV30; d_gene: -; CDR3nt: TGTGCCTGGAGTGGCACCAAGACGAGCGGTGGCTACACCTTC; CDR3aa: CAWSGTKTSGGYTF
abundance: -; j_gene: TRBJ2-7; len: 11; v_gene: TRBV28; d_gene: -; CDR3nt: TGTGCCAGCAGTTTGAATTACGAGCAGTACTTC; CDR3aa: CASSLNYEQYF
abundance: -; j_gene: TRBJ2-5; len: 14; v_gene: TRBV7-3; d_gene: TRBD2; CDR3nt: TGTGCCAGCAGCTTACAGGGAGGGGAAGAGACCCAGTACTTC; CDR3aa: CASSLQGGEETQYF
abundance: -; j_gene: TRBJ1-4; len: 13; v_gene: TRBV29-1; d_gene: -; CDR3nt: TGCAGCGTTGAAGTGACCCAGGGGACTGGGGTGTTTTTT; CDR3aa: CSVEVTQGTGVFF
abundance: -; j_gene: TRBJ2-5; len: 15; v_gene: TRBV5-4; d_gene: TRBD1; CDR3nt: TGTGCCAGCAGCTTGGACGACAGGGTAGAGGAGACCCAGTACTTC; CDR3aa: CASSLDDRVEETQYF
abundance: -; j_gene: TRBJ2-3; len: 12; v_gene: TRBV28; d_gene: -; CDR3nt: TGTGCCAGCAGTTTAGTCGGTAGTACGCAGTATTTT; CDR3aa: CASSLVGSTQYF
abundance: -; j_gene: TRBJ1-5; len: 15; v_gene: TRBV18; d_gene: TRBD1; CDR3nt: TGTGCCAGCTCTCCGGGACAGGGGATCCATCAGCCCCAGCATTTT; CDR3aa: CASSPGQGIHQPQHF
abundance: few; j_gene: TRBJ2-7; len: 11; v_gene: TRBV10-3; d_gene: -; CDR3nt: TGTGCCACCGCGGGGCCCAGCGAGCAGTACTTC; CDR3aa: CATAGPSEQYF
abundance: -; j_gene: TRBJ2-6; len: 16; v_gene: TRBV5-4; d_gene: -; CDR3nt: TGTGCCAGCAGCTTGGACACGTCCTCTGGGGCCAACGTCCTGACTTTC; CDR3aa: CASSLDTSSGANVLTF
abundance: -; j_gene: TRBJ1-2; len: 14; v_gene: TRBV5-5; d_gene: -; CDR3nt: TGTGCCAGCAGCTTGGATCCGGCTGGCTATGGCTACACCTTC; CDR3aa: CASSLDPAGYGYTF
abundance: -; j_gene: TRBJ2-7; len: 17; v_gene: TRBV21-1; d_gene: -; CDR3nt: TGTGCCAGCAGAGGGGGATGGACCGACAGCAAGGAGGGGGAGCAGTACTTC; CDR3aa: CASRGGWTDSKEGEQYF
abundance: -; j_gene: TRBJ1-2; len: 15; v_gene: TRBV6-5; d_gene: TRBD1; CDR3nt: TGTGCCAGCAGTTACTGGGACAGGAGAAACTATGGCTACACCTTC; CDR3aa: CASSYWDRRNYGYTF
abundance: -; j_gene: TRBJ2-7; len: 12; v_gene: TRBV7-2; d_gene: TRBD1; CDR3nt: TGTGCCAGCAGCCTCACAGGGGACGAGCAGTACTTC; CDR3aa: CASSLTGDEQYF
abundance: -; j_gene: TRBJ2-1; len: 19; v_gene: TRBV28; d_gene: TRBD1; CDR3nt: TGTGCCAGCATTAGGGTCGGGACAGGGTCCTTGGGGTCCTACAATGAGCAGTTCTTC; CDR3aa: CASIRVGTGSLGSYNEQFF
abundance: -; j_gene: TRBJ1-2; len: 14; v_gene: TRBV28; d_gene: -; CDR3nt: TGTGCCAGCAGTTTATACGACGGCCTATATGGCTACACCTTC; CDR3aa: CASSLYDGLYGYTF
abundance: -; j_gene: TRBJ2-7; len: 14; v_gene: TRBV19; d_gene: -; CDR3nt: TGTGCCAGTAGTCAGTACGGGGAACGGAACGAGCAGTACTTC; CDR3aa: CASSQYGERNEQYF
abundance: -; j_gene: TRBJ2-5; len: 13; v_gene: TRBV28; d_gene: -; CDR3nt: TGTGCCAGCAGTTTGGTAGCGACGGAGACCCAGTACTTC; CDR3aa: CASSLVATETQYF
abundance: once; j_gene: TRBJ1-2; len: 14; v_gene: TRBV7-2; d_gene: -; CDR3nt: TGTGCCAGCAGCGAGGGGGTCAGCCCTTATGGCTACACCTTC; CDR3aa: CASSEGVSPYGYTF
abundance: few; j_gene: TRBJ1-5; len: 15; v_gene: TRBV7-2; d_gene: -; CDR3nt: TGTGCCAGCAGCTTGGGGGAAGGTAGGAATCAGCCCCAGCATTTT; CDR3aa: CASSLGEGRNQPQHF
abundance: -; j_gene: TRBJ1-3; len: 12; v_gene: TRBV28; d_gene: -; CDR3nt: TGTGCCAGCTCCAGGGTTGAAAACACCATATATTTT; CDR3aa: CASSRVENTIYF
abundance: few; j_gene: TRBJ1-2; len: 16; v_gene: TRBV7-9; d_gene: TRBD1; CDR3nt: TGTGCCAGCAGCCCCTACCTCGACAGGGCCGACTATGGCTACACCTTC; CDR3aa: CASSPYLDRADYGYTF
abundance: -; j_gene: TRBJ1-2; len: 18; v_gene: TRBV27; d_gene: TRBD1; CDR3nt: TGTGCCAGCAGTTCCACAAGGGGACAGGGCGGATTTAACTATGGCTACACCTTC; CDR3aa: CASSSTRGQGGFNYGYTF
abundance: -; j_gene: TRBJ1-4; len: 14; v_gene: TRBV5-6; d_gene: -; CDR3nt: TGTGCCAGCAGCCTCAGGATGGCTAATGAAAAACTGTTTTTT; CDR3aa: CASSLRMANEKLFF
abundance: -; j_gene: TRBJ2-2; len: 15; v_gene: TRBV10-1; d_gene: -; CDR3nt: TGCGCCAGCCAAAACGCCGGGGGTAACACCGGGGAGCTGTTTTTT; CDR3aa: CASQNAGGNTGELFF
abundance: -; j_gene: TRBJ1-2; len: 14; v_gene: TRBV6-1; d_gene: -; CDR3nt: TGTGCCAGCAGCGCCGGGACAAATCACTATGGCTACACCTTC; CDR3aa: CASSAGTNHYGYTF